This T cell receptor beta chain was recorded in a study of regulatory T cells in long-lasting Graves disease. This clonotype was detected many times. Assembly of TCR beta libraries relied on iRepertoire HTBI primers together with Arm-PCR of CDR3 regions. TCRdb itself ran the multiplex PCR reads through MiXCR, one entry per CDR3 protein. This sample yields about 460,000 distinct CDR3 sequences, of which 12% to 15% are seen a single time; roughly 18% belongs to the top ten. Regarding time point: newly diagnosed GD, antithyroid drugs for less than 3 months. RNA extracted from PBMCs served as the sequencing template. These data are also associated with another study on T cells in Graves' hyperthyroidism and ophthalmopathy. From that report: No progression to ophthalmopathy during 18 months of follow-up defined stable disease. Using the HTBI primer set, a first-round RT-PCR was run on the TCR CDR3. Ophthalmopathy was predicted by the model a median of roughly 6.6 months ahead of onset.

The receptor was derived from a woman aged 50 to 60 with Graves disease. The source was peripheral blood mononuclear cells (PBMCs), collected at new diagnosis, from a patient treated with antithyroid drugs.

CDR3 nucleotide sequence: TGTGCCAGCAGCCAACGGACAGTTCTCACTGAAGCTTTCTTT. It is translated as CASSQRTVLTEAFF. The genes are TRBV12-3 or TRBV12-4 and TRBJ1-1, with D possibly TRBD1 on 6 matching bases. This CDR3 comprises 14 residues. With 6 bases removed from V and 4 bases from J, the gap between germline ends came to 15 bases.